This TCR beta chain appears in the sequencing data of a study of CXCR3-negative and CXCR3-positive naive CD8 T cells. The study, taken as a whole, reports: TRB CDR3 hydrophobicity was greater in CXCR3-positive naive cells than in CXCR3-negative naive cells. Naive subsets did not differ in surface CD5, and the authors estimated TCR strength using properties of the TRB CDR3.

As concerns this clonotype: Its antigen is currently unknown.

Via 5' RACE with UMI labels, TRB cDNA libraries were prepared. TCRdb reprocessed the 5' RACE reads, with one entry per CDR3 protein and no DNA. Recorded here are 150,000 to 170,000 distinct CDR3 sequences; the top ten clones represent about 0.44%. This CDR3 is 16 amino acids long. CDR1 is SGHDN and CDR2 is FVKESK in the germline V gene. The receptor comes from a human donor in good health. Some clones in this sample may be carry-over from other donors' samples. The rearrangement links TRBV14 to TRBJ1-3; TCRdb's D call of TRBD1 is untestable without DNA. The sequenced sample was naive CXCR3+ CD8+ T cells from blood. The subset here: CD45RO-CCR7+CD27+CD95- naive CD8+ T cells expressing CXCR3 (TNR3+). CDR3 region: CASTLPDTFSGNTIYF. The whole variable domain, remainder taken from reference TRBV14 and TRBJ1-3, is EAGVTQFPSHSVIEKGQTVTLRCDPISGHDNLYWYRRVMGKEIKFLLHFVKESKQDESGMPNNRFLAERTGGTYSTLKVQPAELEDSGVYFCASTLPDTFSGNTIYFGEGSWLTVV.